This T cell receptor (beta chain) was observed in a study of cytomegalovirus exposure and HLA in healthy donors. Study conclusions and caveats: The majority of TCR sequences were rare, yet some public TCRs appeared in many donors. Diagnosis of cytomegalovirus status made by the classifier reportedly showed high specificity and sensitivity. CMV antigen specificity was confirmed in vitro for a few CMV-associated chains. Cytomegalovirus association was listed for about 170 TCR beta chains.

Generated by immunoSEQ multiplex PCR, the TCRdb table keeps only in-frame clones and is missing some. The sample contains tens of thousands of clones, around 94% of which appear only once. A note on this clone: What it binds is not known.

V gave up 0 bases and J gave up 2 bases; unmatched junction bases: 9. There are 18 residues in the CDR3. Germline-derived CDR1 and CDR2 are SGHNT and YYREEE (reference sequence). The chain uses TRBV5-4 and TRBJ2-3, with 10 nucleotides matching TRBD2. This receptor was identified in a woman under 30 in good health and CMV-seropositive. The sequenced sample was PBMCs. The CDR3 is CASSLGPASGSATDTQYF. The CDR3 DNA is TGTGCCAGCAGCTTGGGTCCCGCTAGCGGGAGCGCCACAGATACGCAGTATTTT.